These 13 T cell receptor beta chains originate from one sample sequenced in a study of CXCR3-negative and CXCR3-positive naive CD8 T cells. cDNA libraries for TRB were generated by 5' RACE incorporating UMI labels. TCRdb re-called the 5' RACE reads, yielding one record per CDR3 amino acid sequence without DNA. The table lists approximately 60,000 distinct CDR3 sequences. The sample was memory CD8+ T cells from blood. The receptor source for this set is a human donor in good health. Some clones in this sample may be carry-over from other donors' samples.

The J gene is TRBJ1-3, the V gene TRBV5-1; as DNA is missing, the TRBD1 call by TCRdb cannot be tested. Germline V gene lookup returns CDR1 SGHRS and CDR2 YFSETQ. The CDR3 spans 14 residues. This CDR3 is CASSNAGSENTIYF.

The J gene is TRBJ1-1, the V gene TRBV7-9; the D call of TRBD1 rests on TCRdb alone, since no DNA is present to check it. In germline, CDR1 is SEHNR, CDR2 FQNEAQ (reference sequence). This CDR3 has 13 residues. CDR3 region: CASSLGPGAEAFF. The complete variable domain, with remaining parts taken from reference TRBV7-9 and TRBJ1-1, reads DTGVSQNPRHKITKRGQNVTFRCDPISEHNRLYWYRQTLGQGPEFLTYFQNEAQLEKSRLLSDRFSAERPKGSFSTLEIQRTEQGDSAMYLCASSLGPGAEAFFGQGTRLTVV.

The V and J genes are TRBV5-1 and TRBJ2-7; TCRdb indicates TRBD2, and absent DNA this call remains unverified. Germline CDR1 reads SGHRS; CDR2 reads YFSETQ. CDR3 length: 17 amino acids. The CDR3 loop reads CASSLEGGGLTFYEQYF.

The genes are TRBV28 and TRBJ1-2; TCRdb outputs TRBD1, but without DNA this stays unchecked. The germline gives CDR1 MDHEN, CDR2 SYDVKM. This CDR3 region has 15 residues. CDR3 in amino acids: CASSLPTEGVLGYTF.

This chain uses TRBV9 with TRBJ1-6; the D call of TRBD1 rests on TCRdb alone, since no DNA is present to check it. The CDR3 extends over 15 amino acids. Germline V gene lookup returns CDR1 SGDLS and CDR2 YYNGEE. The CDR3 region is CASSAWTGGDSPLHF.

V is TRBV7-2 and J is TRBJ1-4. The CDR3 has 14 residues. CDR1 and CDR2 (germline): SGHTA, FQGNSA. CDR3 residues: CASSLGDWNEKLFF.

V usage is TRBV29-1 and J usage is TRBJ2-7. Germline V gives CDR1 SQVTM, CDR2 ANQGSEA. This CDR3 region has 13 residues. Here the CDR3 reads CSAEAGNSYEQYF.

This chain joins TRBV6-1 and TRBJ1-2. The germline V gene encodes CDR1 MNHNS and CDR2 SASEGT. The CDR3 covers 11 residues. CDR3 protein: CAFIGPYGYTF.

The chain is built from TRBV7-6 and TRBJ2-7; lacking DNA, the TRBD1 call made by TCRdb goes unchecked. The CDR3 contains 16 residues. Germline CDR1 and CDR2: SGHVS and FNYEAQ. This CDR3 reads CASSLVLSGPFHEQYF.

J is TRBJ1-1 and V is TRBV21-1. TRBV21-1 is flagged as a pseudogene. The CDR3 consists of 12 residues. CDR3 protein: CASSTSGTEAFF.

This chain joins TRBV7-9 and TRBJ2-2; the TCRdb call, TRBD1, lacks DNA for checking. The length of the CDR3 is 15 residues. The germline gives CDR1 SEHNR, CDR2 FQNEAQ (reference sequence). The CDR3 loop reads CASSTPGPKAGELFF.

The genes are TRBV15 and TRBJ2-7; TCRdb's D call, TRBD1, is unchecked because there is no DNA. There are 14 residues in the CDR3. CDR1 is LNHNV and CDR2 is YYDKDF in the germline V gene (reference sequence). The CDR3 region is CATSRDRVIHEQYF.

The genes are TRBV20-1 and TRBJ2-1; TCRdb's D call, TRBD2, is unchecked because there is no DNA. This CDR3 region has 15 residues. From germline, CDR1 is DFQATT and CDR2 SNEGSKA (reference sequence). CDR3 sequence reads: CSARERGGSRNEQFF.